These 19 T cell receptor beta chains originate from one sample sequenced in a study of spatial heterogeneity in lung cancer. Points from the study as a whole: Tumors with more nonsynonymous mutations had more expanded intratumoral alpha and beta TCRs.

TCRdb ran MiXCR on the 5' RACE reads and lists one entry per CDR3 protein. This sample yields around 2,000 distinct CDR3 sequences, of which approximately 15% are seen a single time; about 10% belongs to the top ten. Their specific antigens are unknown. The time point is: sample taken at primary tumor resection. Sequencing used lung tumor tissue, obtained at surgery. These receptors were collected from a male donor with early-stage non-small cell lung cancer.

By share of the sample, this clonotype is large. This chain connects TRBV7-3 to TRBJ2-1, with 11 nucleotides matching TRBD1. Per the germline V gene, CDR1 is SGHTA and CDR2 is FQGTGA. This CDR3 spans 15 amino acids. The J segment lost 6 bases and the V segment lost 2 bases, leaving 3 bases of the junction unmatched. The CDR3 loop is CASSLGTGGGNEQFF. In DNA, the CDR3 is TGTGCCAGCAGCTTAGGGACAGGGGGAGGCAATGAGCAGTTCTTC.

By its share, this clonotype is medium-sized. The chain has TRBV30 and TRBJ2-2; D not certain. From germline, CDR1 is GTSNPN and CDR2 SVGIG (reference sequence). V was clipped by 0 bases and J by 5 bases, with 13 bases between them. The CDR3 extends over 15 amino acids. In DNA, the CDR3 is TGTGCCTGGAGTGTACCTTCCCCGCGGACCGGGGAGCTGTTTTTT. Its protein product is CAWSVPSPRTGELFF.

In its sample, this clonotype ranks as large (0.1 to 1%). This chain joins TRBV19 and TRBJ2-3, with D perhaps matching TRBD2 (6 bases). V dropped 5 bases and J dropped 3 bases, with 21 bases sitting between them. This CDR3 has 17 residues. Germline CDR1 LNHDA, CDR2 SQIVND (reference sequence). CDR3 coding DNA: TGTGCCAGTAGTTCCCGATCTAGCATCGCGGGGACAGATACGCAGTATTTT. Translated, it gives CASSSRSSIAGTDTQYF.

In its sample, this clonotype is medium-sized (0.01 to 0.1%). The chain has TRBV10-3 and TRBJ1-5; tentative D call: TRBD1 (5 bases). Germline CDR1 reads ENHRY; CDR2 reads SYGVKD. The ends were cut back, 9 bases at V and 16 bases at J, with 16 bases in the middle. CDR3 length: 10 amino acids. The CDR3 loop is CAIPPGPLHF. The CDR3 nucleotides read TGTGCCATACCCCCGGGACCGCTTCATTTT.

Judged by abundance, this clonotype is medium-sized. The CDR3 region has the DNA TGTGCCAGCAGTGTTAGTGCGGACCCCTACGAGCAGTACTTC. It translates to CASSVSADPYEQYF. This chain joins TRBV6-1 and TRBJ2-7; D remains ambiguous. The CDR3 runs 14 residues. Trimming left V 4 bases short and J 2 bases short, with 12 bases between. Germline lookup yields CDR1 MNHNS and CDR2 SASEGT.

The chain carries TRBV7-2 and TRBJ2-1; TRBD1 aligns across 9 bases. After removal of 5 bases from V and 6 bases from J, the junction contained 8 bases not matched to a gene. The CDR3 runs to 15 residues. The germline CDR1 and CDR2 sequences are SGHTA and FQGNSA. The CDR3 region has the DNA TGTGCCAGCAGCGCCTCCGGGACAGGGTTCAATGAGCAGTTCTTC. As protein: CASSASGTGFNEQFF.

This clonotype is classed as medium-sized. DNA of the CDR3: TGTGCCAGCAGCTTTCAAGACAGGGGGACCGAGCAGTACTTC. Its protein product is CASSFQDRGTEQYF. The gene calls are TRBV7-2 and TRBJ2-7; 9 bases map to TRBD1. Germline CDR1 SGHTA, CDR2 FQGNSA. The ends lost 3 bases at V and 6 bases at J; junction bases unmatched: 6. There are 14 residues in the CDR3.

This clonotype is labeled medium-sized. The chain carries TRBV6-2 or TRBV6-3 and TRBJ2-2; either TRBD1 or TRBD2 may supply D (5 bases each). Germline CDR1 and CDR2: MNHEY and SVGEGT. The CDR3 consists of 17 residues. The V and J ends lost 2 bases and 0 bases respectively, with 13 bases between them. The CDR3 spells CASSYGGTGANTGELFF. The CDR3 DNA is TGTGCCAGCAGTTACGGGGGAACAGGAGCGAACACCGGGGAGCTGTTTTTT.

This clonotype rates as medium-sized. The chain combines TRBV27 with TRBJ1-6; the D gene is possibly TRBD1 (5 bases). V lost 1 base and J lost 10, with 14 bases in between. The germline gives CDR1 MNHEY, CDR2 SMNVEV (reference sequence). The CDR3 covers 15 residues. The CDR3 region has the DNA TGTGCCAGCAGTTTATGGCAGGGAATAGAGTCACCCCTCCACTTT. Protein sequence: CASSLWQGIESPLHF.

The rearrangement links TRBV11-2 to TRBJ1-6; weak D call: TRBD1 (5 bases). Germline loops: CDR1 SGHAT, CDR2 FQNNGV. The CDR3 is made up of 15 amino acids. V was trimmed by 6 bases and J by 7 bases, leaving 16 bases between them. The CDR3 nucleotides are TGTGCCAGCAGGACCGGCTTGGGGACGAATTCACCCCTCCACTTT. The encoded protein is CASRTGLGTNSPLHF.

The CDR3 DNA is TGCGCCAGCAGCCAAGGGCCAGGGAGGAGTATCGGATATGAGCAGTTCTTC. Its protein product is CASSQGPGRSIGYEQFF. J is TRBJ2-1 and V is TRBV4-1, with D possibly being TRBD2 (6 bases). The CDR3 sequence is 17 residues long. Germline loops: CDR1 MGHRA, CDR2 YSYEKL. V lost 1 base and J lost 8, with 21 bases in between.

This rearrangement joins TRBV30 to TRBJ1-1; D is unclear. V was pared by 1 base and J by 6 bases, with 12 bases between. Germline-derived CDR1 and CDR2 are GTSNPN and SVGIG (reference sequence). The CDR3 is 13 amino acids. CDR3 in DNA: TGTGCCTGGAGTGCCCAGAGCGGGGCTGAAGCTTTCTTT. This codes for CAWSAQSGAEAFF.

The gene calls are TRBV20-1 and TRBJ2-3; 9 bases align to TRBD1. This CDR3 has 17 residues. The V and J ends lost 1 base and 2 bases, in that order; junction bases with no gene match: 10. Germline CDR1 is DFQATT and CDR2 is SNEGSKA (reference sequence). CDR3 in DNA: TGCAGTGCTAGAGGCTCGCCCGGGACAGGGTACACAGATACGCAGTATTTT. Residues: CSARGSPGTGYTDTQYF.

This clonotype occurred a few times. The rearrangement links TRBV4-1 to TRBJ2-7; TRBD1 matches at 8 bases. With V trimmed by 2 bases and J by 6 bases, 9 bases remained unmatched. Germline assignment: CDR1 MGHRA and CDR2 YSYEKL. This CDR3 spans 15 amino acids. CDR3 sequence: CASSQTGQEVPEQYF. Written as DNA, the CDR3 is TGCGCCAGCAGCCAAACGGGACAGGAGGTTCCCGAGCAGTACTTC.

This clonotype rates as medium-sized. Because it lacks the conserved phenylalanine or tryptophan at the end, this CDR3 is likely a read error. The chain combines TRBV30 with TRBJ2-2, with 7 bases aligning to TRBD2. V dropped 4 bases and J dropped 2; count of bases not matched to a gene: 7. The CDR3 totals 15 residues. Per germline, CDR1 GTSNPN and CDR2 SVGIG (reference sequence). DNA for the CDR3: TGTGCCTGGATAAGAGGGGAGGGCAACACCGGGGAGCTGTTTCTT. Translated, it gives CAWIRGEGNTGELFL.

In this sample, this clonotype is medium-sized. The chain couples TRBV20-1 to TRBJ2-1; no definite D call. This CDR3 has 15 residues. Germline V CDR1 and CDR2: DFQATT, SNEGSKA (reference sequence). The CDR3 DNA is TGCAGCCCTTTACTCACCCGGAGCTCCTACAATGAGCAGTTCTTC. This codes for CSPLLTRSSYNEQFF.

By share of the sample, this clonotype is large. V usage is TRBV5-4 and J usage is TRBJ1-4, with TRBD1 as a possible D gene (6 bases). V was clipped by 0 bases and J by 8 bases, with 8 bases between them. Germline CDR1 and CDR2: SGHNT and YYREEE (reference sequence). The CDR3 totals 13 residues. CDR3 in DNA: TGTGCCAGCAGCTTGGACAGGGACGAAAAACTGTTTTTT. Encoded protein: CASSLDRDEKLFF.

This clonotype rates as large. Here the CDR3 DNA reads TGTGCCTGGAGTATAGGCGGGAATGAGCAGTTCTTC. It translates to CAWSIGGNEQFF. V usage is TRBV30 and J usage is TRBJ2-1, with a weak D call TRBD2 (5 bases). This CDR3 comprises 12 residues. Trimming pared 2 bases from V and 7 bases from J, leaving 9 bases between. CDR1 is GTSNPN, CDR2 SVGIG, per germline (reference sequence).

This clonotype is labeled medium-sized. The CDR3 here is CASSSVGGLVSYNEQFF. As DNA, the CDR3 is TGTGCCAGCAGCTCGGTTGGGGGACTAGTCTCCTACAATGAGCAGTTCTTC. V is TRBV12-3 or TRBV12-4 and J is TRBJ2-1, with 8 bases aligning to TRBD2. This CDR3 is built from 17 residues. Trimming cost V 6 bases and J 0 bases; bases outside gene matches: 10.